This entry concerns a single TCR beta chain. The data were taken from a study of shared clonotypes between healthy human individuals. Study information: Each donor contributed plates that comprised three CD4 naive, three CD4 memory, two CD8 naive and one CD8 memory.

The authors loaded around 200 ng DNA, about 30,000 T cell genomes, into sorted-subset replicate PCRs. TCRdb's table, derived via immunoSEQ multiplex PCR, lists solely in-frame clones and lacks some. The sample holds roughly 890,000 clones, around 92% seen once. Terminally differentiated effector memory CD45RA+ cells were excluded from the naive CD8 cells, which were CD45RO-negative and positively selected for CCR7. HIV-negative, healthy adults without recent acute infections or vaccinations were the donors. This CDR3 comprises 16 residues. V dropped 5 bases and J dropped 4 bases, with 20 bases sitting between them. In germline, CDR1 is SEHNR, CDR2 FQNEAQ (reference sequence).

V and J are TRBV7-9 and TRBJ1-2, with TRBD1 as a possible D gene (6 bases). The specimen was naive CD8+ T cells sorted from blood. This TCR was recovered from a man younger than 45 in good health. DNA for the CDR3: TGTGCCAGCAGCCCGACTACTGGACAGCGCATCTATGGCTACACCTTC. This sequence encodes CASSPTTGQRIYGYTF.